These T cell receptor beta chains were read from a single sample in a study of glioma-infiltrating T cells after dendritic cell vaccination. Assay: immunoSEQ multiplex PCR; the TCRdb copy retains only in-frame clones and omits some. The data contain about 82,000 clones, roughly 89% of them singletons. Sequencing used blood, obtained before dendritic cell vaccination. These receptors came from a human donor with glioblastoma. The CDR3 runs from the conserved cysteine through the conserved F or W. The order of the fields is clone size, V gene, CDR3 length, J gene, D gene, CDR3 protein, CDR3 DNA. A D gene is named only where the DNA matches it firmly. Clone sizes are given selectively: once, few, many, or a class where the clone is expanded.

-,TRBV6-5,13,TRBJ2-7,-,CASSRTEYYEQYF,TGTGCCAGCAGTAGGACAGAATACTACGAGCAGTACTTC
-,TRBV30,13,TRBJ1-1,TRBD1,CAWRGQGITEAFF,TGTGCCTGGCGCGGACAGGGGATCACTGAAGCTTTCTTT
-,TRBV25-1,13,TRBJ2-7,-,CASRSDSSYEQYF,TGTGCCAGCCGCTCGGACAGCTCCTACGAGCAGTACTTC
-,TRBV2,15,TRBJ1-2,TRBD1,CASRPPDRGSYGYTF,TGTGCCAGCAGACCACCGGACAGGGGATCCTATGGCTACACCTTC
-,TRBV5-8,16,TRBJ1-5,-,CASSFSDFFSNQPQHF,TGTGCCAGCAGCTTTTCAGACTTTTTTAGCAATCAGCCCCAGCATTTT
-,TRBV27,13,TRBJ2-7,TRBD1,CASRGQGSYEQYF,TGTGCCAGTAGGGGACAGGGCTCCTACGAGCAGTACTTC
-,TRBV6-5,15,TRBJ2-6,-,CASSNLDSGANVLTF,TGTGCCAGCAGTAACCTAGACTCTGGGGCCAACGTCCTGACTTTC
-,TRBV11-2,15,TRBJ1-6,-,CASSLIRDTYSPLHF,TGTGCCAGCAGCTTAATCCGGGACACTTATTCACCCCTCCACTTT
few,TRBV4-1,18,TRBJ2-6,TRBD1,CASSHQGDIVSGANVLTF,TGCGCCAGCAGCCACCAGGGGGACATCGTCTCTGGGGCCAACGTCCTGACTTTC
once,TRBV30,18,TRBJ2-4,TRBD2,CAWSVYRTSGNAKNIQYF,TGTGCCTGGAGTGTTTACCGGACTAGCGGGAACGCCAAAAACATTCAGTACTTC
-,TRBV20-1,11,TRBJ2-3,-,CSAERGDTQYF,TGCAGTGCAGAAAGGGGAGATACGCAGTATTTT
-,TRBV6-4,15,TRBJ2-3,TRBD2,CASSSGTSGTDTQYF,TGTGCCAGCAGTTCCGGGACTAGCGGCACAGATACGCAGTATTTT
-,TRBV2,15,TRBJ2-1,TRBD2,CASTLLGGGANEQFF,TGTGCCAGCACCCTTCTGGGCGGGGGGGCCAATGAGCAGTTCTTC
-,TRBV20-1,11,TRBJ1-2,-,CSAGRADGYTF,TGCAGTGCTGGCAGGGCTGATGGCTACACCTTC
-,TRBV4-1,17,TRBJ1-1,-,CASSPSNGRGQNTEAFF,TGCGCCAGCAGCCCGTCTAACGGAAGGGGACAGAACACTGAAGCTTTCTTT
-,TRBV30,12,TRBJ1-1,-,CAWSPGNTEAFF,TGTGCCTGGAGTCCGGGGAACACTGAAGCTTTCTTT
-,TRBV19,16,TRBJ1-5,TRBD1,CASSDRGTGDNQPQHF,TGTGCCAGTAGTGATAGGGGGACAGGGGATAATCAGCCCCAGCATTTT
few,TRBV30,15,TRBJ2-3,TRBD2,CAWSVGLAGTDTQYF,TGTGCCTGGAGCGTAGGGCTAGCGGGCACAGATACGCAGTATTTT
once,TRBV6-5,15,TRBJ1-2,-,CASSQDRIPNYGYTF,TGTGCCAGCAGCCAAGACAGGATTCCTAACTATGGCTACACCTTC
-,TRBV7-9,15,TRBJ2-5,-,CASSFFGRGQETQYF,TGTGCCAGCAGCTTTTTCGGGCGGGGACAAGAGACCCAGTACTTC
once,TRBV27,19,TRBJ2-7,TRBD1,CASSLPKKGTGGFIYEQYF,TGTGCCAGCAGTTTACCGAAGAAGGGGACAGGGGGCTTTATCTACGAGCAGTACTTC
once,TRBV27,18,TRBJ1-2,TRBD1,CASSLGPGQGGRGYGYTF,TGTGCCAGCAGTTTAGGCCCCGGACAGGGGGGCAGGGGCTATGGCTACACCTTC
-,TRBV2,15,TRBJ2-7,TRBD1,CASSELTGTPGEQYF,TGTGCCAGCAGTGAGCTGACAGGGACCCCAGGCGAGCAGTACTTC
-,TRBV21-1,15,TRBJ2-7,-,CASSIDWRGAYEQYF,TGTGCCAGCAGCATCGATTGGAGGGGAGCCTACGAGCAGTACTTC
-,TRBV6-5,13,TRBJ1-1,-,CASRPGGSTEAFF,TGTGCCAGCAGACCCGGGGGAAGCACTGAAGCTTTCTTT
-,TRBV7-8,14,TRBJ2-1,-,CASSLEGTYNEQFF,TGTGCCAGCAGCTTAGAAGGGACTTACAATGAGCAGTTCTTC
-,TRBV6-1,13,TRBJ2-2,-,CASSEGDTGELFF,TGTGCCAGCAGTGAGGGAGACACCGGGGAGCTGTTTTTT